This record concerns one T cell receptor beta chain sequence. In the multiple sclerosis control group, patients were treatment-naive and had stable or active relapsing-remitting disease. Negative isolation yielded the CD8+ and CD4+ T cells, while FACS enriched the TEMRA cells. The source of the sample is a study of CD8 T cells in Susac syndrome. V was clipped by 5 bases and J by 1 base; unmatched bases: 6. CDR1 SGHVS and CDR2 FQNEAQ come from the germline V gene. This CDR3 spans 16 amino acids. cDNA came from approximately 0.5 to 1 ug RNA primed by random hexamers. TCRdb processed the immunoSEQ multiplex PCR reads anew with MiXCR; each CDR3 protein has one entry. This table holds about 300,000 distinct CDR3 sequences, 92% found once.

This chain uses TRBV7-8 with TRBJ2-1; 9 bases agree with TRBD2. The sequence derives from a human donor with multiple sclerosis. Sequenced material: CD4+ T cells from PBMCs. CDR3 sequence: CASSRQRGVSYNEQFF. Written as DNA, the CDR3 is TGTGCCAGCAGCCGACAGCGGGGGGTATCCTACAATGAGCAGTTCTTC. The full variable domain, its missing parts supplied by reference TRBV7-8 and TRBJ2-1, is GAGVSQSPRYKVAKRGQDVALRCDPISGHVSLFWYQQALGQGPEFLTYFQNEAQLDKSGLPSDRFFAERPEGSVSTLKIQRTQQEDSAVYLCASSRQRGVSYNEQFFGPGTRLTVL.